The next 3 T cell receptor beta chains were all read from a single sample in a study of OX40 agonist ivuxolimab in advanced cancers. TCRdb's copy holds only in-frame clones and misses some; the assay was immunoSEQ multiplex PCR. The sample holds roughly 46,000 clones; 88% are singletons and the top ten take roughly 54%. Sequencing was performed on CD4+ or CD8+ T cells sorted from blood, taken in a trial of the OX40 agonist ivuxolimab. Every receptor here comes from an adult with an advanced solid tumor such as melanoma, head and neck, liver or kidney cancer.

The genes are TRBV7-9 and TRBJ2-5, with TRBD1 identical over 7 bases. The ends lost 5 bases at V and 1 base at J; junction bases unmatched: 19. The CDR3 is made up of 19 amino acids. Germline V lookup: CDR1 SEHNR, CDR2 FQNEAQ (reference sequence). The CDR3 loop is CASSTSGTVLTSSQETQYF. In DNA form, the CDR3 reads TGTGCCAGCAGCACCTCCGGGACAGTACTTACGTCCTCCCAAGAGACCCAGTACTTC.

The chain combines TRBV9 with TRBJ1-1; D may be TRBD1 (6 bases). The V gene lost 3 bases and the J gene lost 5 bases, with 14 bases spanning the gap. CDR3 length: 14 residues. Germline CDR1 reads SGDLS; CDR2 reads YYNGEE. The CDR3 DNA follows: TGTGCCAGCAGCGCCAGGACAGACGGAACTGAAGCTTTCTTT. It specifies CASSARTDGTEAFF.

V gene TRBV4-2 combines with J gene TRBJ2-5; 10 bases match TRBD1. Germline V gene sequence: CDR1 LGHNA, CDR2 YNFKEQ. The CDR3 sequence is 14 residues long. The trim removed 1 base at V and 6 bases at J, leaving 2 bases unmatched. CDR3 sequence (DNA): TGTGCCAGCAGCCAAGGGGACAGGGGACAGACCCAGTACTTC. It translates to CASSQGDRGQTQYF.